This T cell receptor beta chain was captured in a study of T cells in Graves' hyperthyroidism and ophthalmopathy. Study at large: Peripheral blood draws took place at initial diagnosis, ahead of any treatment.

On the basis of clinical symptoms, serum thyroxine and TRAb, thyroid ultrasound and orbital computed tomography, diagnoses were made. A roughly 9.3 ml volume of fresh peripheral blood provided the PBMCs. The investigators amplified TCR beta CDR3 regions from RNA transcripts. HTBI primers were the set used in a first-round RT-PCR of the TCR CDR3. Each CDR3 protein is one row after TCRdb ran MiXCR on the multiplex PCR reads. The repertoire has more than 500,000 distinct CDR3 sequences, approximately 14% of them found once; the top ten carry around 14%. This clonotype has at least ten counts. What it binds is unknown. The junction does not match germline at one end; this may be a read error. The CDR3 extends over 13 amino acids. Germline loops: CDR1 SGHAT, CDR2 FQNNGV. Notes on the study in general: In the blood, most expanded thyroid clonotypes above 0.001 appeared as well.

What was sequenced was blood. The receptor comes from a woman aged 40 to 55 with Graves' hyperthyroidism. The chain couples TRBV11-2 to TRBJ2-7; 9 nucleotides align to TRBD1. CDR3 sequence reads: CASGLTGGYEQYF. CDR3 bases: TGTGCCAGCGGCTTGACAGGGGGGTACGAGCAGTACTTC.